These T cell receptor beta chains were read from a single sample in a study of OX40 agonist ivuxolimab in advanced cancers. Produced via immunoSEQ multiplex PCR; TCRdb's table is partial and in-frame only. The sample holds approximately 76,000 clones, almost 90% seen once. The sequenced sample was CD4+ or CD8+ T cells sorted from blood, obtained in a trial of the OX40 agonist ivuxolimab. The source is an adult with an advanced solid tumor such as melanoma, head and neck, liver or kidney cancer. Each CDR3 is given with its conserved first and last residue. D genes are given only for firm matches. Expanded clones are given a class, and other clones once, few, many or no size at all.

>NA|TRBJ2-3|TRBV5-1|NA
TGCGCCAGCAGCTTGGAGGGGCAGTCATTCACAGATACGCAGTATTTT
CASSLEGQSFTDTQYF
>NA|TRBJ2-5|TRBV6-5|NA
TGTGCCAGCACCCCCTGGGGAGGAAGACAAGAGACCCAGTACTTC
CASTPWGGRQETQYF
>NA|TRBJ2-3|TRBV25-1|NA
TGTGCCAGCAGCAGAGGAGGGAGCGGAGGCACAGATACGCAGTATTTT
CASSRGGSGGTDTQYF
>NA|TRBJ2-7|TRBV7-2|once
TGTGCCAGCAGCGCCCAGACAGGTCTCTCCTACGAGCAGTACTTC
CASSAQTGLSYEQYF
>NA|TRBJ2-5|TRBV7-8|once
TGTGCCAGCAGCTTAGTGGAGACCCAGTACTTC
CASSLVETQYF
>NA|TRBJ2-5|TRBV7-3|once
TGTGCCAGCAGCTTAAACGCAGGGCTGAGAGAGACCCAGTACTTC
CASSLNAGLRETQYF
>TRBD2|TRBJ2-1|TRBV30|NA
TGTGCCGTTGCTAGCGGGAGGTCTAGCTCCTACAATGAGCAGTTCTTC
CAVASGRSSSYNEQFF
>NA|TRBJ1-3|TRBV7-2|few
TGTGCCAGCAGCTTTGGAAACACCATATATTTT
CASSFGNTIYF
>NA|TRBJ2-5|TRBV16|NA
TGTGCCAGCAGCCTCGGACAGTACCAAGAGACCCAGTACTTC
CASSLGQYQETQYF
>NA|TRBJ2-3|TRBV9|once
TGTGCCAGCAGCGTAGGGACTGCTAGCACAGATACGCAGTATTTT
CASSVGTASTDTQYF
>NA|TRBJ2-3|TRBV30|NA
TGTGCCTGGAGTGTAGGGGACACAGATACGCAGTATTTT
CAWSVGDTDTQYF
>TRBD2|TRBJ2-5|TRBV4-1|once
TGCGCCAGCAGTCTGACTAGCGGGGGGCACCAAGAGACCCAGTACTTC
CASSLTSGGHQETQYF
>TRBD2|TRBJ2-1|TRBV7-9|once
TGTGCCAGCAGCTCAAAACTAGCGGGAGGGTTTCGAGGGGAGCAGTTCTTC
CASSSKLAGGFRGEQFF
>NA|TRBJ2-1|TRBV6-5|NA
TGTGCCAGCAGTAAGAGGCGCCCTGGTTTTGGGGAGCAGTTCTTC
CASSKRRPGFGEQFF
>TRBD2|TRBJ2-1|TRBV7-9|NA
TGTGCCAGCTCGGGCGGGGGGGACTACAATGAGCAGTTCTTC
CASSGGGDYNEQFF
>TRBD1|TRBJ1-2|TRBV6-4|few
TGTGCCAGCAGTGGAGCCAGACAGGGATCCCCGACCACTAACTATGGCTACACCTTC
CASSGARQGSPTTNYGYTF
>NA|TRBJ2-3|TRBV21-1|NA
TGTGCCAGCAGCGGCAGGGGATTAGGTACAGATACGCAGTATTTT
CASSGRGLGTDTQYF
>TRBD2|TRBJ2-1|TRBV5-4|NA
TGTGCCAGCAGGATAGGGACTAGCGGAGCGGTTGGTGAGCAGTTCTTC
CASRIGTSGAVGEQFF
>TRBD1|TRBJ2-7|TRBV19|NA
TGTGCCAGTAGTACGGGGACAGCCAACTACGAGCAGTACTTC
CASSTGTANYEQYF
>TRBD1|TRBJ2-7|TRBV5-4|NA
TGTGCCAGCAGCTTCCGAGGACAGGTTCTGCACGAGCAGTACTTC
CASSFRGQVLHEQYF
>NA|TRBJ1-5|TRBV19|NA
TGTGCCAGTAGTATCGGGGGTTGGGATCAGCCCCAGCATTTT
CASSIGGWDQPQHF
>TRBD2|TRBJ2-5|TRBV27|NA
TGTGCCAGCAGTCCCCGGGAGGGTGAGACCCAGTACTTC
CASSPREGETQYF
>NA|TRBJ2-2|TRBV5-6|once
TGTGCCAGCAGCTTAACCCATACCGGGGAGCTGTTTTTT
CASSLTHTGELFF
>NA|TRBJ2-7|TRBV6-6|NA
TGTGCCAGCAGTTCTACTAGCCCCTACGAGCAGTACTTC
CASSSTSPYEQYF
>NA|TRBJ2-3|TRBV14|NA
TGTGCCAGCAGCCAGCAGGGGGGCCCAGATACGCAGTATTTT
CASSQQGGPDTQYF
>NA|TRBJ2-2|TRBV7-2|NA
TGTGCCAGCAGTCGGGATTCCAGGGAGCTGTTTTTT
CASSRDSRELFF
>TRBD2|TRBJ2-1|TRBV11-1|NA
TGTGCCAGCAGCCGTCGGACTAGCGGGAGTTTGTATGAGCAGTTCTTC
CASSRRTSGSLYEQFF
>NA|TRBJ2-7|TRBV29-1|NA
TGCAGCGCGGGAGACGGATACTCTCGGGAGCAGTACTTC
CSAGDGYSREQYF
>NA|TRBJ2-3|TRBV7-3|NA
TGTGCCAGCAGCTTAAACAGCTACACAGATACGCAGTATTTT
CASSLNSYTDTQYF
>NA|TRBJ2-3|TRBV15|NA
TGTGCCACCAGCAGGAGCAAAACAGATACGCAGTATTTT
CATSRSKTDTQYF
>NA|TRBJ1-3|TRBV2|NA
TGTGCCAGCAGTGAACTGGGTCCGCCTGGAAACACCATATATTTT
CASSELGPPGNTIYF
>NA|TRBJ2-5|TRBV19|NA
TGTGCCAGTAGTATAATATCGGGCCGGCGGGGAGAGACCCAGTACTTC
CASSIISGRRGETQYF